These 3 T cell receptor beta chains came from one sample sequenced in a study of blood T cell repertoires in COVID-19. Measured with immunoSEQ multiplex PCR; TCRdb has only the in-frame clones, and not every one. The sample holds roughly 280,000 clones, roughly 90% seen once. Sequencing was performed on PBMCs or T cells enriched from blood (not recorded which). The receptor set was obtained from a woman aged 60-75 years who had recovered from COVID-19.

The chain couples TRBV2 to TRBJ2-1; D is ambiguous. This CDR3 comprises 14 residues. CDR1 SNHLY and CDR2 FYNNEI come from the germline V gene. V was clipped by 0 bases and J by 7 bases, with 10 bases between them. The CDR3 bases are TGTGCCAGCAGTGAAGCGGGCAGGCCTAATGAGCAGTTCTTC. Its protein product is CASSEAGRPNEQFF.

The chain couples TRBV3-1 (or the pseudogene TRBV3-2) to TRBJ2-3; D unresolved. The CDR3 extends over 16 amino acids. V lost 4 bases, J lost 1 base, and 15 bases lay in between. The germline V gene encodes CDR1 LGHDT and CDR2 YNNKEL (reference sequence). The CDR3 DNA sequence: TGTGCCAGCAGCCCAGTTGATAGCTCGGGCACAGATACGCAGTATTTT. Its translation: CASSPVDSSGTDTQYF.

To note about this clone: The identical CDR3 is also encoded by other nucleotide sequences in the sample. The CDR3 spells CASSVGLAGYNEQFF. DNA for the CDR3: TGTGCCAGCAGCGTAGGGCTAGCAGGATACAATGAGCAGTTCTTC. J is TRBJ2-1 and V is TRBV9, with a possible D match to TRBD2 (5 bases). The germline V gene encodes CDR1 SGDLS and CDR2 YYNGEE. V lost 0 bases and J lost 4, with 11 bases in between. This CDR3 has 15 residues.